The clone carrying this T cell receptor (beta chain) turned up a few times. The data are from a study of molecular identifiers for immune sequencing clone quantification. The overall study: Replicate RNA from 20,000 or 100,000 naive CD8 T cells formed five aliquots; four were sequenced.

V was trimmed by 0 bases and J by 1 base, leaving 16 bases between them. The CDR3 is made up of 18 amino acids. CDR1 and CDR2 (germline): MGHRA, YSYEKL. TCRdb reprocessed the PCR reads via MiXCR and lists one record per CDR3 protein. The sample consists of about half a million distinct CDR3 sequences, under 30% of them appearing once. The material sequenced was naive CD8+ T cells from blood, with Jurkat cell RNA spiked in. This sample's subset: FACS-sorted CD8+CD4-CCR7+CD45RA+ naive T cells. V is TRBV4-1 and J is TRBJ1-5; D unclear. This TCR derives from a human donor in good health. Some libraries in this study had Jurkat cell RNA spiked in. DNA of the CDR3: TGCGCCAGCAGCCAAGAATGGAATTCCCGAAGGAGCAATCAGCCCCAGCATTTT. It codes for CASSQEWNSRRSNQPQHF.